This T cell receptor beta chain was documented in a study of T cells in Graves' hyperthyroidism and ophthalmopathy. The sample holds many counts of this clonotype. Its cognate antigen is unknown. CDR3 size: 14 residues. Germline V lookup: CDR1 GTSNPN, CDR2 SVGIG (reference sequence). V was shortened by 2 bases and J by 0 bases, with 8 bases between the two germline ends. Findings and limits, study-wide: Separating ophthalmopathy from stable hyperthyroidism was achieved by a 13 V-J model. Blood also showed most of the thyroid clonotypes that were expanded above 0.001.

RNA transcripts provided the source from which TCR beta CDR3 regions were amplified. The TCR CDR3 was amplified in a first-round RT-PCR using the HTBI primer set. TCRdb reanalysed the multiplex PCR reads using MiXCR and keeps one entry per CDR3 protein. Of fewer than 250,000 distinct CDR3 sequences listed, approximately 23% were seen once; the top ten hold roughly 32%. Sequences were obtained from blood. The chain uses TRBV30 and TRBJ1-5; possibly TRBD1 for D (5 bases). This clonotype was sampled from a woman between 40 and 55 years old with Graves' ophthalmopathy. Here the CDR3 DNA reads TGTGCCTGGAGTCAGGGTATTAGCAATCAGCCCCAGCATTTT. It encodes CAWSQGISNQPQHF.